A selection of T cell receptor beta chains follows, all from one sample in a study of blood T cell repertoires in COVID-19. The data were produced by immunoSEQ multiplex PCR, yet TCRdb's version contains in-frame clones alone and is incomplete. Of tens of thousands of clones in the sample, about 86% were seen once. What was sequenced was peripheral blood. These receptors were collected from a man in his fifties with acute or convalescent COVID-19. The CDR3 runs from the conserved cysteine through the conserved F or W. The D gene is left open where the match is weak. Expanded clones are given a class, and other clones once, few, many or no size at all.

TRBJ1-3	TRBV7-2	TRBD1	once	TGTGCCAGCAGCTTAGGGACAGGATCTGGAAACACCATATATTTT	CASSLGTGSGNTIYF
TRBJ2-5	TRBV5-1	TRBD2	-	TGCGCCAGCAGCTTTAGCGGGAGTCGGGAGACCCAGTACTTC	CASSFSGSRETQYF
TRBJ2-5	TRBV6-2/TRBV6-3	-	once	TGTGCCAGCAGTTGGAGCGGGGAGACCCAGTACTTC	CASSWSGETQYF
TRBJ1-6	TRBV20-1	TRBD1	few	TGCAGTGCTAGTTGGACAGGAGACGATTCACCCCTCCACTTT	CSASWTGDDSPLHF
TRBJ1-2	TRBV25-1	-	-	TGTGCCAGCAGTTTCCCCGAGGAGAACTATGGCTACACCTTC	CASSFPEENYGYTF
TRBJ1-5	TRBV6-5	-	-	TGTGCCACCCATCGGCGTGACTGGAACAATCAGCCCCAGCATTTT	CATHRRDWNNQPQHF
TRBJ2-3	TRBV27	-	-	TGTGCCAGCATCGTGGGGGGGGCTGGCACAGATACGCAGTATTTT	CASIVGGAGTDTQYF
TRBJ2-2	TRBV15	TRBD2	-	TGTGCCACCAGCAGAGAGTCAGCGGGAGTAAGAGTCGGGGAGCTGTTTTTT	CATSRESAGVRVGELFF
TRBJ2-7	TRBV5-4	TRBD1	-	TGTGCCAGCAGCTTACCGGGACAGGGGTACGAGCAGTACTTC	CASSLPGQGYEQYF
TRBJ1-1	TRBV19	TRBD1	-	TGTGCCAGTACCGGACAGGGGAACACTGAAGCTTTCTTT	CASTGQGNTEAFF
TRBJ2-1	TRBV5-1	-	-	TGCGCCAGCAGCTTGGGGGGGCTGAACAATGAGCAGTTCTTC	CASSLGGLNNEQFF
TRBJ2-5	TRBV14	TRBD2	-	TGTGCCAGCAGCCAAGTTTCGGGACTAGCGGGGGGAAGACAAGAGACCCAGTACTTC	CASSQVSGLAGGRQETQYF
TRBJ2-7	TRBV5-6	TRBD2	-	TGTGCCAGCAGCTTGCGAGCGGGAGCCCCCTACGAGCAGTACTTC	CASSLRAGAPYEQYF
TRBJ1-3	TRBV27	TRBD1	-	TGTGCCAGCAGTTCGCGGACAGGGACCGGAAACACCATATATTTT	CASSSRTGTGNTIYF
TRBJ2-1	TRBV11-3	TRBD2	-	TGTGCCAGCTCCCAGGGGCGGGAGGCACGGAATGAGCAGTTCTTC	CASSQGREARNEQFF
TRBJ2-5	TRBV19	TRBD2	-	TGTGCCAGTAGTTCCAGGACTAGCGGGAGATACGATAGACAAGAGACCCAGTACTTC	CASSSRTSGRYDRQETQYF
TRBJ1-2	TRBV7-9	-	-	TGTGCCAGCAGCTTAAGGGGAGGTGGCTATGGCTACACCTTC	CASSLRGGGYGYTF
TRBJ1-2	TRBV9	-	once	TGTGCCAGCAGCGTAGCTGGGTGGGATCCTAGCCTTCGGTGGTATGGCTACACCTTC	CASSVAGWDPSLRWYGYTF
TRBJ1-2	TRBV2	TRBD1	-	TGTGCCAGCAGTTTCGACAGGGATACTGGCTACACCTTC	CASSFDRDTGYTF
TRBJ1-1	TRBV7-3	-	-	TGTGCCAGCAGCTTACGAGGAGCGGGTGAAGCTTTCTTT	CASSLRGAGEAFF
TRBJ2-7	TRBV19	TRBD2	-	TGTGCCAGTAGTATAGATGGGGCGGGAGGGCCTCTCGACGAGCAGTACTTC	CASSIDGAGGPLDEQYF
TRBJ2-1	TRBV12-2	-	-	TGTGCAAGTCGCTTATGGTCGGGAGGGTACAATGAGCAGTTCTTC	CASRLWSGGYNEQFF
TRBJ1-2	TRBV2	-	-	TGTGCCAGCAGTGGGACAGCTAACTATGGCTACACCTTC	CASSGTANYGYTF
TRBJ2-7	TRBV6-5	TRBD1	-	TGTGCCAGCAGACCCGGGACAGGGGCCGAGCAGTACTTC	CASRPGTGAEQYF
TRBJ1-2	TRBV6-5	-	-	TGTGCCAGCAGTTACTGGCTCGGAGCTAACTATGGCTACACCTTC	CASSYWLGANYGYTF
TRBJ2-4	TRBV11-3	TRBD1	-	TGTGCCAGCAGCGACAGGGAATGGGGTACCAGAAACATTCAGTACTTC	CASSDREWGTRNIQYF
TRBJ1-1	TRBV30	TRBD1	once	TGTGCCTGGACCTGGACAGGGATGATTTACACTGAAGCTTTCTTT	CAWTWTGMIYTEAFF
TRBJ1-6	TRBV3-1/TRBV3-2	-	few	TGTGCCAGCAGCCAAGAAGGTAAGGGGTGGAATTCACCCCTCCACTTT	CASSQEGKGWNSPLHF
TRBJ2-7	TRBV5-5	TRBD2	-	TGTGCCAGCAGCTTGGGCTCTAGCGGGGTACACGAGCAGTACTTC	CASSLGSSGVHEQYF
TRBJ2-7	TRBV5-1	-	-	TGCGCCAGCAGCTTGCGGTCACAGGGAATTTCCGAGCAGTACTTC	CASSLRSQGISEQYF
TRBJ1-5	TRBV11-2	TRBD1	-	TGTGCCAGCAGCAGCACAGGGGTAAGGGAGCAGCCCCAGCATTTT	CASSSTGVREQPQHF
TRBJ1-2	TRBV3-1/TRBV3-2	TRBD1	-	TGTGCCAGCAGCCTACAGGGGAACTTCAATGGCTACACCTTC	CASSLQGNFNGYTF
TRBJ2-7	TRBV2	TRBD2	-	TGTGCCAGCAGTGAAGCGCTTCTGTGGGGGGGGTCCTCGTACGAGCAGTACTTC	CASSEALLWGGSSYEQYF
TRBJ2-3	TRBV5-4	-	-	TGTGCCAGCAGGAAGGACTTCACAGATACGCAGTATTTT	CASRKDFTDTQYF
TRBJ1-1	TRBV6-5	-	-	TGTGCCAGCAGTTTAGTCGGGACTCTGAACACTGAAGCTTTCTTT	CASSLVGTLNTEAFF
TRBJ1-1	TRBV30	-	once	TGTGCCTGGAGTGTACACGGGGGCACTGAAGCTTTCTTT	CAWSVHGGTEAFF
TRBJ2-7	TRBV4-1	-	-	TGCGCCAGCAGCCCAACTGACGGGTACGAGCAGTACTTC	CASSPTDGYEQYF
TRBJ2-5	TRBV3-1/TRBV3-2	TRBD1	-	TGTGCCAGCACCGTAACGCAGGGGGCCCTCTTAGAGACCCAGTACTTC	CASTVTQGALLETQYF
TRBJ2-1	TRBV9	-	-	TGTGCCAGCAGCGTAGGAGGGAGCAATGAGCAGTTCTTC	CASSVGGSNEQFF
TRBJ2-7	TRBV30	-	-	TGTGCCTGGACCAGGACTCACTCCTACGAGCAGTACTTC	CAWTRTHSYEQYF
TRBJ1-4	TRBV5-1	TRBD1	-	TGCGCCAGCAGCTTGGTTGGAGGGGGCCCAGAAAAACTGTTTTTT	CASSLVGGGPEKLFF
TRBJ1-2	TRBV19	TRBD1	-	TGTGCCAGTAGGTTCACAGGGGATGATGGCTACACCTTC	CASRFTGDDGYTF
TRBJ1-4	TRBV5-1	-	-	TGCGCCAGCAGCTTCCGTGGCAGTGATGCAACTAATGAAAAACTGTTTTTT	CASSFRGSDATNEKLFF
TRBJ1-1	TRBV27	TRBD1	-	TGTGCCAGCAGTTCGCCCGGGGGACAGGGGGCTCCGAACACTGAAGCTTTCTTT	CASSSPGGQGAPNTEAFF
TRBJ2-3	TRBV5-1	TRBD2	-	TGCGCCAGCAGCTTGGGGGGGACTAGTCAAGATACGCAGTATTTT	CASSLGGTSQDTQYF
TRBJ1-1	TRBV5-1	TRBD1	-	TGCGCCAGCAGCTTGGTTGGGACAGGGGGCCGCGGCACTGAAGCTTTCTTT	CASSLVGTGGRGTEAFF
TRBJ2-3	TRBV10-1	TRBD2	-	TGCGCCAGCAGTCAACTAGCGGAGGACACAGATACGCAGTATTTT	CASSQLAEDTDTQYF
TRBJ1-2	TRBV9	TRBD1	-	TGTGCCAGCAGCGCGTGGCAGGGGGACGGCTATGGCTACACCTTC	CASSAWQGDGYGYTF
TRBJ1-6	TRBV6-5	TRBD1	-	TGTGCCAGCAGACCGGGACAGGGGTGGTCACCCCTCCACTTT	CASRPGQGWSPLHF
TRBJ1-2	TRBV5-1	TRBD1	-	TGCGCCAGCAGCTCACCGGGACAGGGGTGGTATGGCTACACCTTC	CASSSPGQGWYGYTF
TRBJ2-7	TRBV5-1	TRBD1	-	TGCGCCAGCAGCTACGGGACAGGGGACGAGCAGTACTTC	CASSYGTGDEQYF
TRBJ1-1	TRBV19	-	-	TGTGCCAGTAGTATTAACTCGGCAGGGCGAACTAACACTGAAGCTTTCTTT	CASSINSAGRTNTEAFF
TRBJ1-5	TRBV19	TRBD1	once	TGTGCCAGTAGTGAAGTTTTTAACAGGGGAAATCAGCCCCAGCATTTT	CASSEVFNRGNQPQHF
TRBJ1-6	TRBV4-2	-	-	TGTGCCAGCAGCGGTGGGGGGGGCGCCTATAATTCACCCCTCCACTTT	CASSGGGGAYNSPLHF
TRBJ1-4	TRBV2	-	once	TGTGCCAGCAGTCGGGACTTAGAGATAGTCCGTGGTGAAAAACTGTTTTTT	CASSRDLEIVRGEKLFF
TRBJ1-1	TRBV10-3	-	-	TGTGCCATCAGACTACAGGAGAACACTGAAGCTTTCTTT	CAIRLQENTEAFF
TRBJ2-1	TRBV7-6	-	-	TGTGCCAGCAGCTTCATCGGGAATGAGCAGTTCTTC	CASSFIGNEQFF
TRBJ1-1	TRBV10-3	-	-	TGTGCCATCAGTGAGTCGTCATCCACAGGGACTGAAGCTTTCTTT	CAISESSSTGTEAFF